One and the same sample provided the 2 T cell receptor beta chains below, sequenced in a study of T cell responses to AZD1222 COVID-19 vaccine. The table came from immunoSEQ multiplex PCR; TCRdb's copy has only in-frame clones and leaves some out. The sample carries more than 100,000 clones, about nine tenths recorded once. The sample in question was peripheral blood, obtained on day 0 of AZD1222 vaccination. The receptors were sampled from an adult in good health.

The rearrangement uses TRBV9 and TRBJ1-1; the D gene is possibly TRBD1 (5 bases). The germline V gene has CDR1 SGDLS and CDR2 YYNGEE. The V gene lost 3 bases and the J gene lost 0 bases, with 12 bases spanning the gap. The CDR3 has 15 amino acids. For the CDR3, the DNA is TGTGCCAGCAGCGAGAGGGGAGGTCTGAACACTGAAGCTTTCTTT. Residues: CASSERGGLNTEAFF.

The chain carries TRBV6-2 or TRBV6-3 and TRBJ2-3; 8 nucleotides align to TRBD1. The CDR3 extends over 16 amino acids. Unmatched junction bases numbered 9, after V lost 2 bases and J lost 5 bases. Germline V gene sequence: CDR1 MNHEY, CDR2 SVGEGT. The CDR3 region has the DNA TGTGCCAGCAGTTACGGGCCCTGGACAGGGCAAGATACGCAGTATTTT. Protein product: CASSYGPWTGQDTQYF.